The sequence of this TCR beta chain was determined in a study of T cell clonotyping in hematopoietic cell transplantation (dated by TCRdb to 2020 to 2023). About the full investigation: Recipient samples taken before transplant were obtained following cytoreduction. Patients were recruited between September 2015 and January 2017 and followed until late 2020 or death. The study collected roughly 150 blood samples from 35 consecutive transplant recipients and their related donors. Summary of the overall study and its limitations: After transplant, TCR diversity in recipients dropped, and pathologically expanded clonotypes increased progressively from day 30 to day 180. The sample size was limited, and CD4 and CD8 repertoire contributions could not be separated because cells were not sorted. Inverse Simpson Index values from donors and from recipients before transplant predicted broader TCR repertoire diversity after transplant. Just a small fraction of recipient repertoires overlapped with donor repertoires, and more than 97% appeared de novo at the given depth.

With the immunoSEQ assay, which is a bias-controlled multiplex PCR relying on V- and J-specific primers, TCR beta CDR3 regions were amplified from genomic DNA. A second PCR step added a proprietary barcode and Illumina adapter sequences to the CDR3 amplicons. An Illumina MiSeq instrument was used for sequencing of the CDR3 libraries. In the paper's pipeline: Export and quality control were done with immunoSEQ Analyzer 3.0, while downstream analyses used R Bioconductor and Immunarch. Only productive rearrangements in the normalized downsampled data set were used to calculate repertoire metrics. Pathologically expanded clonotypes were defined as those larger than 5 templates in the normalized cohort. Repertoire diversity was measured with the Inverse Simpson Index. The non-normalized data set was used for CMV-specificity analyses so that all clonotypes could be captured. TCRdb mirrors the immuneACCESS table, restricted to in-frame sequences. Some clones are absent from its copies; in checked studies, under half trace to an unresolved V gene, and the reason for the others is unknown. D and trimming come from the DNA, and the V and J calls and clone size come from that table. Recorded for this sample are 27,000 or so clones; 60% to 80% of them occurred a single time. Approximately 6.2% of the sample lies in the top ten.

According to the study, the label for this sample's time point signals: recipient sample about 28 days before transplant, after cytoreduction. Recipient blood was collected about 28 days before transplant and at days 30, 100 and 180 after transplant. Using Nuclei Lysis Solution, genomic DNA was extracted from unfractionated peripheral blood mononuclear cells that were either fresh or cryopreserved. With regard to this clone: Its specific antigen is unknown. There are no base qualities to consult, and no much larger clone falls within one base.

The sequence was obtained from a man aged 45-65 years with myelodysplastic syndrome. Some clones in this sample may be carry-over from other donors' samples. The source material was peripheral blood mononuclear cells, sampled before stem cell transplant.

CDR3 protein: CASSSVQGQPQHF. Here is the DNA: TGTGCCAGCAGCTCCGTTCAAGGCCAGCCCCAGCATTTT. Recombination linked TRBV7-7 to TRBJ1-5; the D gene identity is not certain. Taken from cysteine to phenylalanine, the CDR3 has 13 residues. Just CDR3 DNA is preserved here, 39 bases in frame from base 1. The germline V gene (reference sequence) yields SSHAT for CDR1 and FNYEAQ for CDR2. The V end loses 4 bases and the J end loses 7 bases, and a stretch of 11 bases separates them.